Sequencing of this T cell receptor (beta chain) was carried out in a study of type 1 and type 2 diabetes patients. Study context: Samples came from type 1 diabetic, type 2 diabetic or nondiabetic people, recruited in China.

Study-level findings and limits: Some T1D-only expanded clones might appear in more T2D or control samples. V and J gene usage correlated at around 0.97 between type 2 diabetes and control samples.

This clonotype occurred once. Its antigen is currently unknown. Amplification started from genomic DNA. A primer set of 30 forward and 13 reverse primers amplified the CDR3. TCRdb passed the multiplex PCR reads through MiXCR, listing each CDR3 protein once. The sample lists about 250,000 distinct CDR3 sequences, 45% to 60% occurring once. Each participant gave ten milliliters of peripheral blood. This CDR3 is built from 16 residues. Germline V gene sequence: CDR1 SGHTA, CDR2 FQGNSA. The trim removed 1 base at V and 8 bases at J, leaving 8 bases unmatched. Sequencing used peripheral blood mononuclear cells (PBMCs). This chain links TRBV7-2 with TRBJ1-2; 12 positions match TRBD1. The source of this sequence is a man younger than 35 with type 2 diabetes. For the CDR3, the DNA is TGTGCCAGCAGCTTAGGAGGGGACAGGGGGCGCAGGGGCTACACCTTC. Encoded protein: CASSLGGDRGRRGYTF. Drawing the rest from reference TRBV7-2 and TRBJ1-2, the complete variable domain is GAGVSQSPSNKVTEKGKDVELRCDPISGHTALYWYRQSLGQGLEFLIYFQGNSAPDKSGLPSDRFSAERTGGSVSTLTIQRTQQEDSAVYLCASSLGGDRGRRGYTFGSGTRLTVV.